Listed below are T cell receptor beta chains from one sample, sequenced in a study of shared clonotypes between healthy human individuals. The data were produced by immunoSEQ multiplex PCR, yet TCRdb's version contains in-frame clones alone and is incomplete. The table includes 850,000 to 1,100,000 clones, approximately 80% detected once. Sequencing was carried out using memory CD4+ T cells from PBMCs. The receptors shown here come from a man aged 18 to 29 in good health. Some clones in this sample may be carry-over from other donors' samples. Each CDR3 is given with its conserved first and last residue. D genes are given only for firm matches. Not every row has a clone size; where given, it reads once, few, many or a size class.

CDR3aa | CDR3nt | j_gene | v_gene | d_gene | abundance
CASSPGTDGYTF | TGTGCCAGCAGCCCCGGGACGGATGGCTACACCTTC | TRBJ1-2 | TRBV5-6 | . | .
CASSPRGGSSSYEQYF | TGTGCCAGCAGCCCAAGGGGGGGGTCAAGCTCCTACGAGCAGTACTTC | TRBJ2-7 | TRBV19 | . | .
CASSLGLAGVGEQYF | TGTGCCAGCTCACTCGGACTAGCGGGAGTTGGCGAGCAGTACTTC | TRBJ2-7 | TRBV18 | TRBD2 | once
CASSLSTGYAFF | TGTGCCAGCAGCCTATCGACAGGGTATGCGTTTTTT | TRBJ1-4 | TRBV28 | TRBD1 | .
CASSLLADEPGQGYF | TGTGCCAGCAGCCTACTTGCGGATGAACCGGGACAGGGGTACTTC | TRBJ2-5 | TRBV7-9 | TRBD1 | few
CASRTPNTGELFF | TGTGCCAGTAGGACCCCGAACACCGGGGAGCTGTTTTTT | TRBJ2-2 | TRBV6-5 | . | .
CASSLASGSYTQYF | TGTGCCAGCAGCTTGGCCAGCGGGAGCTATACGCAGTATTTT | TRBJ2-3 | TRBV5-6 | TRBD2 | .
CASSPRLADTGELFF | TGTGCCAGCTCACCACGGCTAGCGGACACCGGGGAGCTGTTTTTT | TRBJ2-2 | TRBV18 | TRBD2 | .
CASSRTASTDTQYF | TGTGCCAGCAGTCGGACGGCAAGCACAGATACGCAGTATTTT | TRBJ2-3 | TRBV27 | . | .
CASSLSSSGSYEQYF | TGTGCCAGCAGCTTATCCTCTAGCGGGAGTTACGAGCAGTACTTC | TRBJ2-7 | TRBV7-2 | TRBD2 | .
CASSLTTSGDTDTQYF | TGCGCCAGCAGCCTGACGACTAGCGGTGATACAGATACGCAGTATTTT | TRBJ2-3 | TRBV5-1 | TRBD2 | .
CASSPGLAGDNEQFF | TGTGCCAGCTCACCGGGACTAGCGGGAGACAATGAGCAGTTCTTC | TRBJ2-1 | TRBV18 | TRBD2 | many
CASSKGVENTGELFF | TGTGCCAGCAGCAAGGGAGTGGAGAACACCGGGGAGCTGTTTTTT | TRBJ2-2 | TRBV21-1 | . | .
CASSPLGGGVGEKLFF | TGTGCCAGCTCACCACTCGGCGGAGGGGTAGGGGAAAAACTGTTTTTT | TRBJ1-4 | TRBV18 | . | .
CASSETSSYNEQFF | TGTGCCAGCAGTGAGACTAGCTCCTACAATGAGCAGTTCTTC | TRBJ2-1 | TRBV7-2 | . | .
CASALARLASGHGYTF | TGTGCCAGCGCCTTGGCACGACTTGCCTCTGGCCATGGCTACACCTTC | TRBJ1-2 | TRBV28 | . | .
CASSPPGQGSYEQYF | TGTGCCAGCAGCCCCCCGGGACAGGGGTCCTACGAGCAGTACTTC | TRBJ2-7 | TRBV6-5 | TRBD1 | .
CASSPRTGRETQYF | TGTGCCAGCAGTCCGCGGACAGGGCGGGAGACCCAGTACTTC | TRBJ2-5 | TRBV6-1 | TRBD1 | .
CATSRGLSGSINIQYF | TGTGCCACCAGCAGAGGACTTAGCGGGAGCATAAACATTCAGTACTTC | TRBJ2-4 | TRBV15 | TRBD2 | .
CASTPLAGVEQFF | TGTGCCAGCACCCCCCTAGCGGGAGTGGAGCAGTTCTTC | TRBJ2-1 | TRBV5-6 | TRBD2 | .
CASRTGTAFYNEQFF | TGTGCCAGCAGGACCGGGACAGCCTTCTACAATGAGCAGTTCTTC | TRBJ2-1 | TRBV6-5 | TRBD1 | .
CASSPSGGADEQFF | TGTGCCAGCAGTCCGTCGGGAGGGGCAGATGAGCAGTTCTTC | TRBJ2-1 | TRBV28 | TRBD2 | few
CASSGGGPLDEQYF | TGTGCCAGCAGTGGAGGGGGCCCCCTGGACGAGCAGTACTTC | TRBJ2-7 | TRBV7-9 | . | .
CASSFNQPSTDTQYF | TGCGCCAGCAGCTTCAACCAGCCTAGCACAGATACGCAGTATTTT | TRBJ2-3 | TRBV5-1 | . | .
CASSETILTRAQEQYF | TGCGCCAGCAGCGAGACTATACTGACAAGGGCTCAAGAGCAGTACTTC | TRBJ2-7 | TRBV4-1 | . | few
CASSSGQPQHF | TGTGCCAGTAGCTCCGGTCAGCCCCAGCATTTT | TRBJ1-5 | TRBV19 | . | .
CASSIPRLAGAQETQYF | TGTGCCAGTAGTATTCCCCGACTAGCGGGAGCCCAAGAGACCCAGTACTTC | TRBJ2-5 | TRBV19 | TRBD2 | .
CASRQTGFFTDTQYF | TGTGCCAGCAGACAGACAGGCTTCTTCACAGATACGCAGTATTTT | TRBJ2-3 | TRBV7-2 | . | .
CASSFGHGPYGYTF | TGTGCCAGCAGCTTTGGACACGGCCCCTATGGCTACACCTTC | TRBJ1-2 | TRBV11-2 | . | many
CASQAGGEQFF | TGTGCCAGTCAGGCAGGGGGCGAGCAGTTCTTC | TRBJ2-1 | TRBV6-1 | TRBD1 | .
CASRPLVGGRALVDEQFF | TGTGCCAGCAGACCCCTGGTCGGCGGGAGGGCTTTGGTCGATGAGCAGTTCTTC | TRBJ2-1 | TRBV11-2 | TRBD2 | .
CASSLGARVTGNTIYF | TGTGCCAGCAGCTTAGGGGCCAGGGTCACTGGAAACACCATATATTTT | TRBJ1-3 | TRBV7-9 | . | few
CASSSDRGRNEQFF | TGTGCCAGCAGCTCGGACAGGGGGCGGAATGAGCAGTTCTTC | TRBJ2-1 | TRBV7-3 | TRBD1 | once
CASSSSGLAGDVGRETQYF | TGTGCCAGCAGTTCCTCTGGACTAGCGGGAGATGTTGGTAGAGAGACCCAGTACTTC | TRBJ2-5 | TRBV27 | TRBD2 | .
CASSSGLGEVEQFF | TGTGCCAGCAGTTCGGGACTGGGCGAGGTAGAGCAGTTCTTC | TRBJ2-1 | TRBV2 | . | .
CASSSAGTRETQYF | TGTGCCAGCAGCTCGGCCGGGACGAGAGAGACCCAGTACTTC | TRBJ2-5 | TRBV5-4 | . | .
CASSLRAQYF | TGTGCCAGCAGCTTAAGGGCGCAGTACTTC | TRBJ2-7 | TRBV7-2 | . | .
CASRRDLGTGELFF | TGTGCCAGCAGACGGGACCTCGGCACCGGGGAGCTGTTTTTT | TRBJ2-2 | TRBV28 | . | .
CASSIDLRKNQPQHF | TGTGCCAGTAGTATAGATCTCCGGAAAAATCAGCCCCAGCATTTT | TRBJ1-5 | TRBV19 | . | .
CASRKGTVIITDTQYF | TGTGCCAGCAGAAAGGGGACAGTCATTATCACAGATACGCAGTATTTT | TRBJ2-3 | TRBV5-5 | TRBD1 | .
CAISEQAPNTGELFF | TGTGCCATCAGTGAGCAAGCCCCGAACACCGGGGAGCTGTTTTTT | TRBJ2-2 | TRBV10-3 | . | .
CASSYPRAGGANEQFF | TGTGCCAGCAGTTACCCTCGAGCGGGAGGGGCCAATGAGCAGTTCTTC | TRBJ2-1 | TRBV6-6 | TRBD2 | .
CASSANQGPWEKLFF | TGTGCCAGCAGCGCTAACCAGGGCCCCTGGGAAAAACTGTTTTTT | TRBJ1-4 | TRBV7-8 | . | .
CASSLAAGGPETQYF | TGTGCCAGCAGCTTGGCGGCGGGAGGGCCTGAGACCCAGTACTTC | TRBJ2-5 | TRBV7-3 | TRBD2 | once
CASSEIGQGADTQYF | TGTGCCAGCAGTGAAATCGGACAGGGAGCGGATACGCAGTATTTT | TRBJ2-3 | TRBV2 | TRBD1 | .
CASSEATDRSEAFF | TGTGCCAGCAGTGAAGCCACGGACAGGAGTGAAGCTTTCTTT | TRBJ1-1 | TRBV2 | TRBD1 | .
CASSSLQEYTF | TGTGCCAGCAGCTCCCTACAAGAATACACCTTC | TRBJ1-2 | TRBV5-5 | . | .
CASSSNRDTGGMNTEAFF | TGCGCCAGCAGCTCAAACCGGGACACAGGGGGAATGAACACTGAAGCTTTCTTT | TRBJ1-1 | TRBV5-1 | TRBD1 | .
CASSPGQDRYTF | TGTGCCAGCAGCCCCGGACAGGATCGGTACACCTTC | TRBJ1-2 | TRBV7-3 | TRBD1 | .
CASSENRGFNRNTEAFF | TGTGCCAGCAGTGAGAACAGGGGATTCAATAGGAACACTGAAGCTTTCTTT | TRBJ1-1 | TRBV25-1 | TRBD1 | .
CASREPASVEQYF | TGCGCCAGCAGGGAACCCGCTAGCGTCGAGCAGTACTTC | TRBJ2-7 | TRBV10-2 | . | few
CAWSEVTEAFF | TGTGCCTGGAGTGAAGTCACTGAAGCTTTCTTT | TRBJ1-1 | TRBV30 | . | .
CASSKGLATSYEQYF | TGTGCCAGCAGTAAGGGACTAGCGACGTCCTACGAGCAGTACTTC | TRBJ2-7 | TRBV6-6 | TRBD2 | .
CASSYRRQGGEKLFF | TGTGCCAGCAGTTACAGGCGGCAGGGTGGCGAAAAACTGTTTTTT | TRBJ1-4 | TRBV6-6 | . | once
CASSAREGIRTAGELFF | TGTGCCAGCAGCGCGCGAGAGGGGATAAGAACGGCCGGGGAGCTGTTTTTT | TRBJ2-2 | TRBV4-2 | . | .
CASSSLLWTGGVGGYTF | TGTGCCAGCAGCTCACTTCTATGGACAGGGGGTGTTGGCGGCTACACCTTC | TRBJ1-2 | TRBV21-1 | . | .
CASSSRTSGGEQFF | TGTGCCAGCAGCTCCCGGACTAGCGGGGGTGAGCAGTTCTTC | TRBJ2-1 | TRBV7-3 | TRBD2 | few